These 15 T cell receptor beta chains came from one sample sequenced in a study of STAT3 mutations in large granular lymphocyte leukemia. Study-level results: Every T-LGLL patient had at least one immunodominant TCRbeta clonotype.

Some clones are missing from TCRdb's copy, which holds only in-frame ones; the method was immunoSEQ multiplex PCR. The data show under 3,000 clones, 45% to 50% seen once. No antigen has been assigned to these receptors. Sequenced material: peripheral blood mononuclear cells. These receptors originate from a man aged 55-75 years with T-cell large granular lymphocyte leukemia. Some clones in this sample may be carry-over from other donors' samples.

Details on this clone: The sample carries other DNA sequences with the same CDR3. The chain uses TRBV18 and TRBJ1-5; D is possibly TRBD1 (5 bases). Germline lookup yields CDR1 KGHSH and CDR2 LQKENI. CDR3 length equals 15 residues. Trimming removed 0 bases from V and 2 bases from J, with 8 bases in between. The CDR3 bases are TGTGCCAGCTCACCACCGGGGGGAGGCAATCAGCCCCAGCATTTT. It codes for CASSPPGGGNQPQHF.

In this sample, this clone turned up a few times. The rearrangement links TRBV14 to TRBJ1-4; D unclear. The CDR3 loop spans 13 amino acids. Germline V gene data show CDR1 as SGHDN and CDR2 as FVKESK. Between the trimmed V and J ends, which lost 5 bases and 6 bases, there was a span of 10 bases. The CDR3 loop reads CASSRSLYEKLFF. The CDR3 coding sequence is TGTGCCAGCAGCAGATCCCTATATGAAAAACTGTTTTTT.

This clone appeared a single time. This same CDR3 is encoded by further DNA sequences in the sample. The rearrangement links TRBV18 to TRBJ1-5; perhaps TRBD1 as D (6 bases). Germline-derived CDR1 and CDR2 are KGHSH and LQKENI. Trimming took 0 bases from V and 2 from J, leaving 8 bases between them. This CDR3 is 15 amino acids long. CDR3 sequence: CASSPPGGGNQPQHF. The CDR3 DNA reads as TGTGCCAGCTCACCACCAGGGGGAGGCAATCAGCCCCAGCATTTT. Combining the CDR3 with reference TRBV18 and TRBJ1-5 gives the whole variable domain NAGVMQNPRHLVRRRGQEARLRCSPMKGHSHVYWYRQLPEEGLKFMVYLQKENIIDESGMPKERFSAEFPKEGPSILRIQQVVRGDSAAYFCASSPPGGGNQPQHFGDGTRLSIL.

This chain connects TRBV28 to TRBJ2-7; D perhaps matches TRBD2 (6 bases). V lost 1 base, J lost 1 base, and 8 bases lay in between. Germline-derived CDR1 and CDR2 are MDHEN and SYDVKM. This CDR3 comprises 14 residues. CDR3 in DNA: TGTGCCAGCAGTTTATTGGAGGGATCCTACGAGCAGTACTTC. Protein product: CASSLLEGSYEQYF.

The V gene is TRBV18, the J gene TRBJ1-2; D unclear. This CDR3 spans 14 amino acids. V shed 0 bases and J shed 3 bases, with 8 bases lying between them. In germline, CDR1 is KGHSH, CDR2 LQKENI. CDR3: CASSPPSPHYGYTF. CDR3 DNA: TGTGCCAGCTCACCACCCAGCCCCCACTATGGCTACACCTTC. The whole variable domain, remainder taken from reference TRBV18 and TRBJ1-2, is NAGVMQNPRHLVRRRGQEARLRCSPMKGHSHVYWYRQLPEEGLKFMVYLQKENIIDESGMPKERFSAEFPKEGPSILRIQQVVRGDSAAYFCASSPPSPHYGYTFGSGTRLTVV.

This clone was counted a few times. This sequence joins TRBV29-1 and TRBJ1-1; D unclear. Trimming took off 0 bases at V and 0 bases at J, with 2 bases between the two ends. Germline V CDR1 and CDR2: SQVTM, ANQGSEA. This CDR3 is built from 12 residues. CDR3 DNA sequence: TGCAGCGTTGAAGATCTGAACACTGAAGCTTTCTTT. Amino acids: CSVEDLNTEAFF.

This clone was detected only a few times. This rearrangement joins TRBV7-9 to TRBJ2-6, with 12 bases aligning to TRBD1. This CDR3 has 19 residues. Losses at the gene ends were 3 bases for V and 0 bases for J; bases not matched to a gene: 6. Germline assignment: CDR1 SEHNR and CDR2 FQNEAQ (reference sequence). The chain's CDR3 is CASSFRAGQGASGANVLTF. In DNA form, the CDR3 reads TGTGCCAGCAGCTTTAGAGCGGGACAGGGGGCCTCTGGGGCCAACGTCCTGACTTTC.

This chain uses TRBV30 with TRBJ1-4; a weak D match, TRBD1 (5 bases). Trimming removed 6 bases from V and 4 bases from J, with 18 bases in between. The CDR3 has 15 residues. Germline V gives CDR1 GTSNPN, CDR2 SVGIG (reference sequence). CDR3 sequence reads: CACLPGTPVNEKLFF. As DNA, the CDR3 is TGTGCCTGTCTCCCCGGGACGCCAGTTAATGAAAAACTGTTTTTT.

The CDR3 DNA follows: TGTGCCAGCAAGAGGGAAAGTTATTCTGAAGCTTTCTTT. Protein product: CASKRESYSEAFF. V and J are TRBV6-6 and TRBJ1-1; no clear D. Germline lookup yields CDR1 MNHNY and CDR2 SVGAGI (reference sequence). With 7 bases removed from V and 6 bases from J, the gap between germline ends came to 15 bases. The CDR3 contains 13 residues.

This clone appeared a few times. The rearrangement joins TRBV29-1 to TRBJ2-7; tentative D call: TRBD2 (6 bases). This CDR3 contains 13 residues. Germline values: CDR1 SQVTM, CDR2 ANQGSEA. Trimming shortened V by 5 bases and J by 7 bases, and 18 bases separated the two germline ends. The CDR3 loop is CSVRGGTAGEQYF. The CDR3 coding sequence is TGCAGCGTTCGCGGAGGGACTGCGGGGGAGCAGTACTTC.

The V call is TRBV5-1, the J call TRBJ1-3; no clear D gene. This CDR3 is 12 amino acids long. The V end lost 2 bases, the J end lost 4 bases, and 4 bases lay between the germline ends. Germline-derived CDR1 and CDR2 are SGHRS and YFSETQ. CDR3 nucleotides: TGCGCCAGCAGCTTTGAGGGAAACACCATATATTTT. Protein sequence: CASSFEGNTIYF.

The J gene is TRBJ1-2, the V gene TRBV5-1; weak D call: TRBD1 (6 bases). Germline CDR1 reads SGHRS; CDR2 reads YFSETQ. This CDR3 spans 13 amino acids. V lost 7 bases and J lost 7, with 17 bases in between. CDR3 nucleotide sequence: TGCGCCAGCTCTGACGTTCAGGGGTTTGGCTACACCTTC. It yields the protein CASSDVQGFGYTF.

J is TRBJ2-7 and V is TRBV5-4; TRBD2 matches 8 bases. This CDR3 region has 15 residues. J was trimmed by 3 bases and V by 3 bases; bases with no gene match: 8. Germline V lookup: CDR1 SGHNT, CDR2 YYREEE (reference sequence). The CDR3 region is CASSSGTRGDYEQYF. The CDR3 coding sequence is TGTGCCAGCAGCTCCGGGACTAGGGGAGACTACGAGCAGTACTTC.

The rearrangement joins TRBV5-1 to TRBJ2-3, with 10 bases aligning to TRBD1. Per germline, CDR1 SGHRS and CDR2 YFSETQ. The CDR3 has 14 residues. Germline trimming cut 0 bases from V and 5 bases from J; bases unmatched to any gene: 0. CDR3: CASSLGDRGDTQYF. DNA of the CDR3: TGCGCCAGCAGCTTGGGGGACAGGGGAGATACGCAGTATTTT.

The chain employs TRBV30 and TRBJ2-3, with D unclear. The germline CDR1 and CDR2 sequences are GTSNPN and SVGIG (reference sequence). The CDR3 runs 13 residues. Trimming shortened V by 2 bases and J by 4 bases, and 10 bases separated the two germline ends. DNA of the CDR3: TGTGCCTGGAGTAAGGAAGACGCAGATACGCAGTATTTT. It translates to CAWSKEDADTQYF.